This note documents a single T cell receptor beta chain sequence. The entry originates in a study of shared T cell receptors in the human thymus. The CDR3 is 15 residues long. The V and J ends lost 1 base and 6 bases, in that order; junction bases with no gene match: 8. Germline assignment: CDR1 SEHNR and CDR2 FQNEAQ (reference sequence). Here immunoSEQ multiplex PCR was the method, and the copy in TCRdb shows in-frame clones only, minus some. The data contain some 640,000 clones, about 87% of them singletons. Another study also made use of these data, one on human thymus T cells. That report notes: Resected material from corrective heart surgery provided the thymus tissue analysed. Thymic and blood repertoires appeared to display a bias in their usage of V and J genes. Highly overlapping thymic repertoires in unrelated individuals were reported by related research.

This TCR was sampled from a boy under two years old with a congenital heart defect. The sequenced material came from thymocytes. This chain connects TRBV7-9 to TRBJ1-2; 7 nucleotides line up with TRBD1. Here the CDR3 DNA reads TGTGCCAGCAGCTTAGAGAGGGGGCGAATGCATGGCTACACCTTC. It encodes CASSLERGRMHGYTF.